Included here is one T cell receptor (beta chain) sequence, with context. Only in-frame clones appear in the TCRdb table, and some are missing; sequencing was by immunoSEQ multiplex PCR. In the table there are nearly 300,000 clones, 88% of which are singletons. This sample stems from a study of blood T cell repertoires in COVID-19. The TCR originated in a woman in her 30s who had recovered from COVID-19. What was sequenced was peripheral blood.

In DNA form, the CDR3 reads TGTGCCAGCAGTCAAACTAGCGGGAGGGTCTCAGATACGCAGTATTTT. Amino acid sequence: CASSQTSGRVSDTQYF. This chain uses TRBV27 with TRBJ2-3, with 13 bases matching TRBD2. V lost 5 bases and J lost 4; bases outside the gene matches: 6. The CDR3 contains 16 residues. Germline CDR1 and CDR2: MNHEY and SMNVEV (reference sequence).